Each of the 21 T cell receptor beta chains below was sequenced from the same sample in a study of shared clonotypes between healthy human individuals. Produced via immunoSEQ multiplex PCR; TCRdb's table is partial and in-frame only. This table has 1.4 million to 1.5 million clones, roughly 96% appearing once. Material: naive CD4+ T cells sorted from blood. Specified subset: CD45RA+ positively selected. The receptors were gathered from a man aged 30-40 years in good health.

This chain links TRBV7-3 with TRBJ1-1, with D uncertain. From germline, CDR1 is SGHTA and CDR2 FQGTGA. This CDR3 contains 13 residues. Between the trimmed V and J ends, which lost 0 bases and 5 bases, there was a span of 7 bases. The CDR3 is CASSLTGRTEAFF. CDR3 coding DNA: TGTGCCAGCAGCTTAACAGGGAGGACTGAAGCTTTCTTT.

The genes are TRBV6-1 and TRBJ2-7; tentative D call: TRBD1 (6 bases). Looked up from germline, CDR1 is MNHNS and CDR2 is SASEGT. This CDR3 region has 13 residues. The V and J ends lost 8 bases and 2 bases respectively, with 13 bases between them. CDR3: CASRTAQTYEQYF. The CDR3 bases are TGTGCCAGCCGGACAGCGCAGACCTACGAGCAGTACTTC.

This chain connects TRBV5-4 to TRBJ2-1, with 10 bases lining up with TRBD2. The CDR3 runs 15 residues. V trimming: 0 bases; J trimming: 9 bases; junction bases outside the gene matches: 6. CDR1 and CDR2 from the germline V gene are SGHNT and YYREEE (reference sequence). The CDR3 DNA sequence: TGTGCCAGCAGCTTGGTGGCTAGCGGGAGCGGTGAGCAGTTCTTC. This sequence encodes CASSLVASGSGEQFF.

This clone was counted once. This chain connects TRBV7-6 to TRBJ2-3; 7 bases agree with TRBD1. The ends lost 1 base at V and 7 bases at J; junction bases unmatched: 8. CDR1 and CDR2 (germline): SGHVS, FNYEAQ. The CDR3 sequence is 15 residues long. The CDR3: CASSLGDSVRNTQYF. The CDR3, as DNA: TGTGCCAGCAGCTTAGGGGACAGCGTACGGAATACGCAGTATTTT.

This chain connects TRBV25-1 to TRBJ1-5, with D maybe TRBD1 (5 bases). CDR3 size: 17 residues. Germline CDR1 reads MGHDK; CDR2 reads SYGVNS. V was cut by 6 bases and J by 6 bases, with 24 bases left in between. The CDR3 coding sequence is TGTGCCAGCAGCCTCCCTCGGGAATCAGGGTTGGGTCAGCCCCAGCATTTT. Protein sequence: CASSLPRESGLGQPQHF. The variable domain in full, with the rest retrieved from reference TRBV25-1 and TRBJ1-5, is EADIYQTPRYLVIGTGKKITLECSQTMGHDKMYWYQQDPGMELHLIHYSYGVNSTEKGDLSSESTVSRIRTEHFPLTLESARPSHTSQYLCASSLPRESGLGQPQHFGDGTRLSIL.

The chain employs TRBV6-6 and TRBJ2-7; D tentatively fits TRBD1 or TRBD2 (5 bases each). V was clipped by 2 bases and J by 5 bases, with 13 bases between them. Germline assignment: CDR1 MNHNY and CDR2 SVGAGI (reference sequence). CDR3 length equals 14 residues. CDR3 DNA: TGTGCCAGCAGTTACGGGGGTATTCAGGACGAGCAGTACTTC. Translation gives CASSYGGIQDEQYF.

The CDR3 reads CASSQEWDRDYEQYF. The CDR3 region has the DNA TGCGCCAGCAGCCAAGAGTGGGACAGGGACTACGAGCAGTACTTC. The J gene is TRBJ2-7, the V gene TRBV4-1, with 9 positions matching TRBD1. The CDR3 spans 15 residues. From germline, CDR1 is MGHRA and CDR2 YSYEKL. J was trimmed by 3 bases and V by 0 bases; bases with no gene match: 3.

The chain joins TRBV2 to TRBJ2-7, with D possibly TRBD2 on 7 matching bases. Germline lookup yields CDR1 SNHLY and CDR2 FYNNEI. This CDR3 has 15 residues. V dropped 3 bases and J dropped 0 bases, with 12 bases sitting between them. The CDR3: CASSDNRGASYEQYF. Here the CDR3 DNA reads TGTGCCAGCAGTGACAATCGGGGGGCCTCCTACGAGCAGTACTTC.

The chain combines TRBV5-4 with TRBJ2-7; 9 bases are shared with TRBD1. Germline V gives CDR1 SGHNT, CDR2 YYREEE (reference sequence). After removal of 4 bases from V and 2 bases from J, the junction contained 4 bases not matched to a gene. This CDR3 is built from 14 residues. DNA for the CDR3: TGTGCCAGCAGCCGGGACAGGGCTACCTACGAGCAGTACTTC. Residues: CASSRDRATYEQYF.

The chain uses TRBV6-1 and TRBJ2-6; possibly TRBD1 for D (6 bases). V lost 1 base to trimming and J lost 4 bases, with 8 bases between them. This CDR3 comprises 15 residues. Germline CDR1 reads MNHNS; CDR2 reads SASEGT. The CDR3: CASSEGTAGANVLTF. The CDR3 DNA is TGTGCCAGCAGTGAAGGGACAGCGGGGGCCAACGTCCTGACTTTC.

The V gene is TRBV5-4, the J gene TRBJ1-1; D perhaps matches TRBD1 (6 bases). V was trimmed by 5 bases and J by 1 base, leaving 12 bases between them. The CDR3 is 14 residues long. Germline values: CDR1 SGHNT, CDR2 YYREEE (reference sequence). CDR3 in DNA: TGTGCCAGCAGGAGGGACACCGAGAACACTGAAGCTTTCTTT. Amino acid sequence: CASRRDTENTEAFF.

This clone was recorded a few times. CDR3 in DNA: TGTGCCAGCAGTTCCGGGACCGTGAGCTCCTACGAGCAGTACTTC. It codes for CASSSGTVSSYEQYF. This chain uses TRBV2 with TRBJ2-7; D possibly uses TRBD1 or TRBD2 (5 bases each). Trimming stripped 5 bases from V and 0 bases from J, with 14 bases between. The CDR3 covers 15 residues. Germline CDR1 is SNHLY and CDR2 is FYNNEI. Drawing the rest from reference TRBV2 and TRBJ2-7, the complete variable domain is EPEVTQTPSHQVTQMGQEVILRCVPISNHLYFYWYRQILGQKVEFLVSFYNNEISEKSEIFDDQFSVERPDGSNFTLKIRSTKLEDSAMYFCASSSGTVSSYEQYFGPGTRLTVT.

The gene calls are TRBV5-6 and TRBJ1-2; tentatively, D is TRBD1 (6 bases). The CDR3 length is 14 residues. Per the germline V gene, CDR1 is SGHDT and CDR2 is YYEEEE. The V and J ends lost 6 bases and 3 bases respectively, with 15 bases between them. The CDR3 spells CASTSDRPYYGYTF. Here the CDR3 DNA reads TGTGCCAGCACCTCAGACAGGCCTTACTATGGCTACACCTTC.

The chain combines TRBV9 with TRBJ2-1; D is unresolved. Germline V gene sequence: CDR1 SGDLS, CDR2 YYNGEE. V dropped 2 bases and J dropped 4 bases, with 10 bases sitting between them. CDR3 length: 14 amino acids. The CDR3 DNA sequence: TGTGCCAGCAGCGTTAACCAAATATACAATGAGCAGTTCTTC. It translates to CASSVNQIYNEQFF.

The gene calls are TRBV2 and TRBJ1-1; TRBD1 is a possible D gene (6 bases). Germline V CDR1 and CDR2: SNHLY, FYNNEI. V lost 7 bases and J lost 6, with 12 bases in between. The CDR3 is 12 residues long. In DNA, the CDR3 is TGTGCCAGCATGGACGACAGGCCTGAAGCTTTCTTT. This codes for CASMDDRPEAFF. Looking up the rest from reference TRBV2 and TRBJ1-1 gives the full variable domain: EPEVTQTPSHQVTQMGQEVILRCVPISNHLYFYWYRQILGQKVEFLVSFYNNEISEKSEIFDDQFSVERPDGSNFTLKIRSTKLEDSAMYFCASMDDRPEAFFGQGTRLTVV.

This chain links TRBV18 with TRBJ1-4; D remains ambiguous. This CDR3 region has 16 residues. V lost 2 bases and J 1 base, leaving 11 bases between the germline ends. CDR1 KGHSH and CDR2 LQKENI come from the germline V gene. CDR3 sequence reads: CASSPIQDLTNEKLFF. The CDR3 DNA is TGTGCCAGCTCACCAATCCAGGATCTAACTAATGAAAAACTGTTTTTT.

In the case of this clone: Other nucleotide sequences from this sample produce the same CDR3. CDR3 in DNA: TGCGCCAGCAGCTTGGCCGGAGCTAGCACAGATACGCAGTATTTT. Translating it yields CASSLAGASTDTQYF. V gene TRBV5-1 combines with J gene TRBJ2-3; no reliable D call. The CDR3 length is 15 residues. In germline, CDR1 is SGHRS, CDR2 YFSETQ. Trimming left V 0 bases short and J 0 bases short, with 8 bases between. Combining the CDR3 with reference TRBV5-1 and TRBJ2-3 gives the whole variable domain KAGVTQTPRYLIKTRGQQVTLSCSPISGHRSVSWYQQTPGQGLQFLFEYFSETQRNKGNFPGRFSGRQFSNSRSEMNVSTLELGDSALYLCASSLAGASTDTQYFGPGTRLTVL.

This chain connects TRBV5-1 to TRBJ2-7, with 8 bases lining up with TRBD1. The CDR3 extends over 15 amino acids. V lost 3 bases, J lost 5 bases, and 10 bases stayed unmatched. In germline, CDR1 is SGHRS, CDR2 YFSETQ. The CDR3 sequence is CASSSGTGMINEQYF. For the CDR3, the DNA is TGCGCCAGCAGCTCAGGGACAGGAATGATTAACGAGCAGTACTTC.

On this clone itself: Other DNA sequences in the same sample also yield this CDR3. CDR3 coding DNA: TGCGCCAGCAGCTTGGGACTAGCGGGAGTAGAGACCCAGTACTTC. It is translated as CASSLGLAGVETQYF. V and J are TRBV5-1 and TRBJ2-5; the match to TRBD2 covers 12 bases. Germline V CDR1 and CDR2: SGHRS, YFSETQ. The V segment lost 0 bases and the J segment 4 bases; nucleotides outside the gene matches: 1. The length of the CDR3 is 15 residues.

The V call is TRBV7-2, the J call TRBJ2-1; D perhaps matches TRBD1 (5 bases). Germline V lookup: CDR1 SGHTA, CDR2 FQGNSA. The CDR3 has 15 amino acids. The V end lost 5 bases, the J end lost 4 bases, and 15 bases lay between the germline ends. The CDR3 sequence is CASSESGNEYNEQFF. The CDR3 coding sequence is TGTGCCAGCAGCGAGTCAGGGAATGAGTACAATGAGCAGTTCTTC.

V usage is TRBV2 and J usage is TRBJ2-1; D call uncertain. V was cut by 11 bases and J by 0 bases, with 8 bases left in between. Per the germline V gene, CDR1 is SNHLY and CDR2 is FYNNEI. The CDR3 runs to 12 residues. The CDR3 loop reads CAGRSSYNEQFF. The CDR3 coding sequence is TGTGCCGGGCGGAGCTCCTACAATGAGCAGTTCTTC.